The clone carrying this T cell receptor beta chain has a handful of counts. The sample comes from a study of blood T cell repertoires in COVID-19. Only in-frame clones appear in the TCRdb table, and some are missing; sequencing was by immunoSEQ multiplex PCR. Among about 150,000 clones, roughly nine tenths were seen once, and the ten largest hold approximately 4%. The CDR3 runs to 16 residues. The germline CDR1 and CDR2 sequences are LNHDA and SQIVND (reference sequence). The V segment lost 6 bases and the J segment 4 bases; nucleotides outside the gene matches: 14. Sequencing input: PBMCs or T cells enriched from blood (not recorded which). This TCR was recovered from a middle-aged woman who had been exposed to COVID-19. The J gene is TRBJ1-2, the V gene TRBV19, with 7 positions matching TRBD1. CDR3 sequence: CASRLTGQPKVYGYTF. CDR3 bases: TGTGCCAGTAGGTTGACGGGACAGCCAAAAGTCTATGGCTACACCTTC.